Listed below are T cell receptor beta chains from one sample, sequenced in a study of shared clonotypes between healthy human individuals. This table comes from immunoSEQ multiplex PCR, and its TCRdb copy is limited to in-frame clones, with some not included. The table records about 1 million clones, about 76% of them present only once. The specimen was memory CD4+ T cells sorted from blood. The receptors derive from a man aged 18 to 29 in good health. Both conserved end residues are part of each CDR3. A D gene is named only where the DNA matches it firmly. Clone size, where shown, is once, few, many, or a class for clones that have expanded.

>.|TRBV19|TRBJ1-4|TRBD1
TGTGCCAGTAGCCCCGGGACAGGGAATGAAAAACTGTTTTTT
CASSPGTGNEKLFF
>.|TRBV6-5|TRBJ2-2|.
TGTGCCAGCACCTCAGGGAGCCGGGAGCTGTTTTTT
CASTSGSRELFF
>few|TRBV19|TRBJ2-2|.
TGTGCCAGTAGTATGAAATCCGGGCCCGGGGAGCTGTTTTTT
CASSMKSGPGELFF
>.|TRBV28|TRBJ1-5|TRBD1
TGTGCCAGCAGTTCCGGGACAGGGTTCGATCAGCCCCAGCATTTT
CASSSGTGFDQPQHF
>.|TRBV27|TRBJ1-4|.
TGTGCCAGCAAGCCTTCCCGGGCTGAAAAACTGTTTTTT
CASKPSRAEKLFF
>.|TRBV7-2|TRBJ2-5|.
TGTGCCAGCAGCTTATCACGGGTAGCCGAGACCCAGTACTTC
CASSLSRVAETQYF
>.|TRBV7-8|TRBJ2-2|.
TGTGCCAGCAGCTTGTCAGTCACCGGGGAGCTGTTTTTT
CASSLSVTGELFF
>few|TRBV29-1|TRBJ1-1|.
TGCAGCACCGTGCTGAACACTGAAGCTTTCTTT
CSTVLNTEAFF
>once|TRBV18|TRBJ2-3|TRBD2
TGTGCCAGCTCACCAATTTCCGGGAGGCGCGGAACAGATACGCAGTATTTT
CASSPISGRRGTDTQYF
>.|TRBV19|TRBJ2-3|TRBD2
TGTGCCAGTAGAACAACTAGCGGCAGCACAGATACGCAGTATTTT
CASRTTSGSTDTQYF
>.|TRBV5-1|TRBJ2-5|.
TGCGCCAGCAGCTTGGTAGCAGCCGTCGAGGGGACCCAGTACTTC
CASSLVAAVEGTQYF
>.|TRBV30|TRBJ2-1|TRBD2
TGTGCCAGAGCCCACGGGACTAGCGGGGGGTCGAGCTCCTACAATGAGCAGTTCTTC
CARAHGTSGGSSSYNEQFF
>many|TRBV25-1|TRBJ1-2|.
TGTGCCAGCAGTTATGGGGGGGCGAACTATGGCTACACCTTC
CASSYGGANYGYTF
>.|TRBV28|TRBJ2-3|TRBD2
TGTGCCAGCAGTCCTAGCGGGGTGGATACGCAGTATTTT
CASSPSGVDTQYF
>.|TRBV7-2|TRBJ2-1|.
TGTGCCAGCAGCTTAGCGTATGAGCAGTTCTTC
CASSLAYEQFF
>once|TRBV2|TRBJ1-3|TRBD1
TGTGCCAGCAGTTCTGAGACAGGGTACTCTGGAAACACCATATATTTT
CASSSETGYSGNTIYF
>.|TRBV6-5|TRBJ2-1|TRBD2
TGTGCCAGCAGTTACTCAGCGGGGCCCTACAATGAGCAGTTCTTC
CASSYSAGPYNEQFF
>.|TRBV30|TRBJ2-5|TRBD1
TGTGCCTGGAGTGCGATCTATGGACAGGGCCTGGAGACCCAGTACTTC
CAWSAIYGQGLETQYF
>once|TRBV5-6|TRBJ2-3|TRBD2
TGTGCCAGCAGCGGACTAGCAGATACGCAGTATTTT
CASSGLADTQYF
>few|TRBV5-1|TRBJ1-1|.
TGCGCCAGCAGATCTGGGGACACTGAAGCTTTCTTT
CASRSGDTEAFF